What follows are 17 T cell receptor beta chains derived from one specimen sequenced in a study of blood T cell repertoires in COVID-19. Assay used: immunoSEQ multiplex PCR; TCRdb lists only in-frame clones, some missing. The repertoire holds fewer than 350,000 clones, with more than 75% as singletons. Sequences were obtained from peripheral blood. Receptors originate from a woman aged 45-60 years who had recovered from COVID-19.

This chain connects TRBV25-1 to TRBJ1-6; the D gene is possibly TRBD1 (6 bases). Germline CDR1 reads MGHDK; CDR2 reads SYGVNS. The length of the CDR3 is 15 residues. V was cut by 1 base and J by 9 bases, with 13 bases left in between. CDR3 nucleotides: TGTGCCAGCAGTGAATTAGGGGGGGGTAGTTCACCCCTCCACTTT. This sequence encodes CASSELGGGSSPLHF.

The chain has TRBV29-1 and TRBJ1-1; D is perhaps TRBD1 (5 bases). Germline values: CDR1 SQVTM, CDR2 ANQGSEA. V was clipped by 4 bases and J by 7 bases, with 22 bases between them. The CDR3 has 15 amino acids. The CDR3: CSVVIPAGWRVEAFF. DNA of the CDR3: TGCAGCGTTGTTATCCCCGCAGGGTGGAGGGTTGAAGCTTTCTTT.

J is TRBJ1-2 and V is TRBV7-2; D unresolved. This CDR3 is built from 14 residues. Germline V lookup: CDR1 SGHTA, CDR2 FQGNSA. The V end lost 1 base, the J end lost 4 bases, and 10 bases lay between the germline ends. In nucleotides, the CDR3 is TGTGCCAGCAGCTTAGTCGCCGGTACCTATGGCTACACCTTC. It translates to CASSLVAGTYGYTF.

The CDR3 loop reads CATTTGQAPYEQYF. In nucleotides, the CDR3 is TGTGCCACCACAACCGGACAGGCCCCCTACGAGCAGTACTTC. V usage is TRBV10-3 and J usage is TRBJ2-7; 7 bases are a match to TRBD1. The V gene end was trimmed by 10 bases and the J gene end by 2 bases; junction bases not matched to a gene: 11. CDR3 length: 14 residues. The germline CDR1 and CDR2 sequences are ENHRY and SYGVKD.

The chain employs TRBV7-2 and TRBJ2-7, with 12 bases matching TRBD2. J was trimmed by 2 bases and V by 2 bases; bases with no gene match: 1. Germline V gene sequence: CDR1 SGHTA, CDR2 FQGNSA. This CDR3 is 15 amino acids long. In DNA, the CDR3 is TGTGCCAGCAGCTTACTAGCGGGAGGGACCTACGAGCAGTACTTC. Translation gives CASSLLAGGTYEQYF.

This clone was detected ten times or more. The V gene is TRBV13, the J gene TRBJ2-2, with D uncertain. Germline lookup yields CDR1 PRHDT and CDR2 FYEKMQ (reference sequence). The CDR3 is 14 residues long. Trimming shortened V by 5 bases and J by 2 bases, and 9 bases separated the two germline ends. CDR3: CASSRTPNTGELFF. For the CDR3, the DNA is TGTGCCAGCAGCCGTACACCCAACACCGGGGAGCTGTTTTTT.

The chain carries TRBV5-1 and TRBJ2-7, with 10 bases identical to TRBD1. CDR1 is SGHRS, CDR2 YFSETQ, per germline. V shed 0 bases and J 6 bases; nucleotides not matched to a gene: 3. The CDR3 spans 14 residues. The CDR3 region is CASSLERTGGEQYF. The CDR3 region has the DNA TGCGCCAGCAGCTTGGAAAGGACAGGGGGCGAGCAGTACTTC.

The chain employs TRBV5-6 and TRBJ1-6; perhaps TRBD1 as D (5 bases). Between the trimmed V and J ends, which lost 2 bases and 4 bases, there was a span of 10 bases. Germline-derived CDR1 and CDR2 are SGHDT and YYEEEE. The CDR3 length is 15 residues. This chain's CDR3 is CASSLNQGYNSPLHF. CDR3 DNA: TGTGCCAGCAGCTTAAACCAGGGATATAATTCACCCCTCCACTTT.

This clone was seen just once. V is TRBV5-4 and J is TRBJ1-3; D might be TRBD1 (6 bases). Germline CDR1 reads SGHNT; CDR2 reads YYREEE (reference sequence). The CDR3 consists of 14 residues. V lost 2 bases to trimming and J lost 4 bases, with 10 bases between them. CDR3 nucleotides: TGTGCCAGCAGCTTCAGGGGAGGGGGAAACACCATATATTTT. It specifies CASSFRGGGNTIYF.

The chain links TRBV6-1 to TRBJ2-2; a weak D match, TRBD1 (5 bases). V was shortened by 4 bases and J by 0 bases, with 9 bases between the two germline ends. This CDR3 has 15 amino acids. Germline V gene sequence: CDR1 MNHNS, CDR2 SASEGT. The CDR3 DNA sequence: TGTGCCAGCAGTGGACAGCCAACGAACACCGGGGAGCTGTTTTTT. It codes for CASSGQPTNTGELFF.

The chain recombines TRBV9 with TRBJ2-3; D possibly corresponds to TRBD2 (5 bases). V gave up 0 bases and J gave up 1 base, with 9 bases separating them. The germline CDR1 and CDR2 sequences are SGDLS and YYNGEE. This CDR3 has 15 amino acids. The CDR3 sequence: CASSVEAGRTDTQYF. CDR3 DNA sequence: TGTGCCAGCAGCGTAGAGGCGGGCCGCACAGATACGCAGTATTTT.

CDR3 bases: TGCAGTGCTTGGACTAGCGGGAGTACGTTCTTC. Its protein is CSAWTSGSTFF. V and J are TRBV20-1 and TRBJ2-1; 13 nucleotides align to TRBD2. Germline V gene data show CDR1 as DFQATT and CDR2 as SNEGSKA (reference sequence). CDR3 length: 11 amino acids. V lost 5 bases to trimming and J lost 15 bases; unmatched junction nucleotides: 4.

The chain combines TRBV5-4 with TRBJ2-5, with 7 bases aligning to TRBD1. This CDR3 is built from 14 residues. Germline CDR1 and CDR2: SGHNT and YYREEE (reference sequence). With V trimmed by 4 bases and J by 4 bases, 7 bases remained unmatched. CDR3 loop: CASSRTGVGETQYF. In DNA form, the CDR3 reads TGTGCCAGCAGCCGAACAGGGGTTGGAGAGACCCAGTACTTC. Full variable domain (remainder filled in from reference TRBV5-4 and TRBJ2-5): ETGVTQSPTHLIKTRGQQVTLRCSSQSGHNTVSWYQQALGQGPQFIFQYYREEENGRGNFPPRFSGLQFPNYSSELNVNALELDDSALYLCASSRTGVGETQYFGPGTRLLVL.

For the CDR3, the DNA is TGTGCCATCAAAGTTCCGGACAGCTCCTACAATGAGCAGTTCTTC. Its translation is CAIKVPDSSYNEQFF. The J gene is TRBJ2-1, the V gene TRBV10-3; perhaps TRBD1 as D (6 bases). The V end was cut by 7 bases, the J end by 0 bases, with 13 bases between. This CDR3 spans 15 amino acids. Germline loops: CDR1 ENHRY, CDR2 SYGVKD.

This chain connects TRBV5-5 to TRBJ1-2, with 8 bases identical to TRBD1. The germline V gene encodes CDR1 SGHKS and CDR2 YYEKEE (reference sequence). The CDR3 length is 17 residues. After removal of 0 bases from V and 4 bases from J, the junction contained 11 bases not matched to a gene. CDR3 region: CASSLVAGGGQIYGYTF. DNA of the CDR3: TGTGCCAGCAGCTTGGTCGCAGGGGGCGGACAGATCTATGGCTACACCTTC.

The J gene is TRBJ1-1, the V gene TRBV28; tentatively, D is TRBD1 (6 bases). This CDR3 is built from 18 residues. The V end lost 5 bases, the J end lost 1 base, and 23 bases lay between the germline ends. Per germline, CDR1 MDHEN and CDR2 SYDVKM. CDR3 region: CASSPIGTLGVWNTEAFF. DNA for the CDR3: TGTGCCAGCAGTCCCATCGGGACACTCGGAGTGTGGAACACTGAAGCTTTCTTT.

The gene calls are TRBV5-1 and TRBJ1-2, with 11 bases identical to TRBD1. V lost 0 bases and J lost 5; bases outside the gene matches: 3. The CDR3 totals 15 residues. Per the germline V gene, CDR1 is SGHRS and CDR2 is YFSETQ. CDR3 bases: TGCGCCAGCAGCTTGGAGGGACAGGGGGGATATGGCTACACCTTC. Its translation: CASSLEGQGGYGYTF.